Reported below is one T cell receptor (beta chain). What it binds is not known. This record belongs to a study of radiotherapy plus CTLA-4 blockade in lung cancer. Generated by immunoSEQ multiplex PCR, the TCRdb table keeps only in-frame clones and is missing some. The table lists about 80,000 clones, around 90% of them singletons, with around 0.87% in the top ten. Study conclusions and caveats: Tumor-origin TCR clones grew in blood after radiotherapy plus ipilimumab.

Germline V gene lookup returns CDR1 SGHVS and CDR2 FQNEAQ. CDR3 length: 15 amino acids. Trimming took 5 bases from V and 0 from J; bases not matched to a gene: 7. The chain carries TRBV7-8 and TRBJ2-7, with 7 bases matching TRBD1. Sequencing was performed on peripheral blood, taken from a patient treated with radiotherapy plus ipilimumab. The source of this sequence is a human donor with non-small cell lung cancer who had stable disease on radiotherapy plus ipilimumab. Here the CDR3 DNA reads TGTGCCAGCAGCCTAGGGGGCTCGAGCTCCTACGAGCAGTACTTC. Its protein is CASSLGGSSSYEQYF.